This section outlines one T cell receptor (beta chain) sequence together with its context. The antigen is unknown. The CDR3 is 11 residues long. Germline V lookup: CDR1 SGHTA, CDR2 FQGNSA. This entry comes from a study of CXCR3-negative and CXCR3-positive naive CD8 T cells. Points from the study as a whole: Against CXCR3-negative naive cells, CXCR3-positive naive cells showed more hydrophobic TRB CDR3s.

Libraries were UMI-labeled 5' RACE TRB cDNA. TCRdb reprocessed the 5' RACE reads; each CDR3 protein has one entry and no DNA is given. Here the sample table reports about 58,000 distinct CDR3 sequences. This chain joins TRBV7-2 and TRBJ1-1. This sequence was found in a human donor in good health. Some clones in this sample may be carry-over from other donors' samples. Material for sequencing was naive CXCR3- CD8+ T cells from blood. Subset indicated: CD45RO-CCR7+CD27+CD95- naive CD8+ T cells lacking CXCR3 (TNR3-). The CDR3 loop is CASSLGSEAFF. Combining the CDR3 with reference TRBV7-2 and TRBJ1-1 gives the whole variable domain GAGVSQSPSNKVTEKGKDVELRCDPISGHTALYWYRQSLGQGLEFLIYFQGNSAPDKSGLPSDRFSAERTGGSVSTLTIQRTQQEDSAVYLCASSLGSEAFFGQGTRLTVV.